A selection of T cell receptor beta chains follows, all from one sample in a study of CD8+CD57+ T cells in acquired aplastic anemia. TCRdb called the reads again in MiXCR, with one record for every CDR3 protein. The data contain about 42,000 distinct CDR3 sequences, roughly 65% of them singletons. The sequencing input was sorted CD4+, CD8+, or CD8+CD57+ T cells (not recorded which) from PBMCs. The receptors come from a human donor in good health, serving as a control. Each CDR3 is given with its conserved first and last residue. The D gene is left open where the match is weak. Clone size is shown for a subset of rows, as once, few, many or a class of expanded clone.

v_call: TRBV29-1
j_call: TRBJ2-7
clone_size: -
d_call: TRBD1
cdr3_aa: CSVVGAGTAYEQYF
cdr3_nt: TGCAGCGTTGTGGGAGCCGGGACAGCCTACGAGCAGTACTTC

v_call: TRBV10-3
j_call: TRBJ2-7
clone_size: -
d_call: -
cdr3_aa: CAIKGENYYEQYF
cdr3_nt: TGTGCCATCAAGGGTGAGAACTACTACGAGCAGTACTTC

v_call: TRBV4-3
j_call: TRBJ1-4
clone_size: many
d_call: -
cdr3_aa: CASSQGGHRRNEKLFF
cdr3_nt: TGCGCCAGCAGCCAAGGAGGGCACCGGAGGAATGAAAAACTGTTTTTT

v_call: TRBV19
j_call: TRBJ2-7
clone_size: -
d_call: -
cdr3_aa: CASSTRLGGFTYEQYF
cdr3_nt: TGTGCCAGTAGTACTAGGTTGGGCGGTTTCACCTACGAGCAGTACTTC

v_call: TRBV20-1
j_call: TRBJ1-6
clone_size: -
d_call: -
cdr3_aa: CSASPLHF
cdr3_nt: TGCAGTGCCTCACCCCTCCACTTT

v_call: TRBV10-2
j_call: TRBJ1-1
clone_size: -
d_call: -
cdr3_aa: CASSTTGWVGGNTEAFF
cdr3_nt: TGCGCCAGCAGTACTACAGGATGGGTGGGCGGGAACACTGAAGCTTTCTTT

v_call: TRBV2
j_call: TRBJ2-7
clone_size: few
d_call: -
cdr3_aa: CATSHQTYEQYF
cdr3_nt: TGTGCCACCAGTCATCAGACCTACGAGCAGTACTTC

v_call: TRBV7-9
j_call: TRBJ2-5
clone_size: many
d_call: TRBD2
cdr3_aa: CASFKAGNLQETQYF
cdr3_nt: TGTGCCAGTTTCAAAGCGGGAAACCTTCAAGAGACCCAGTACTTC

v_call: TRBV10-3
j_call: TRBJ2-5
clone_size: -
d_call: TRBD2
cdr3_aa: CATSGGGETQYF
cdr3_nt: TGTGCCACCAGTGGGGGAGGGGAGACCCAGTACTTC

v_call: TRBV4-3
j_call: TRBJ2-2
clone_size: many
d_call: -
cdr3_aa: CASSLLGPNTGELFF
cdr3_nt: TGCGCCAGCAGCCTCTTGGGTCCGAACACCGGGGAGCTGTTTTTT

v_call: TRBV9
j_call: TRBJ2-3
clone_size: -
d_call: -
cdr3_aa: CASSDTRRSYDTQYF
cdr3_nt: TGTGCCAGCAGCGATACTAGACGGAGCTACGATACGCAGTATTTT

v_call: TRBV11-1
j_call: TRBJ2-3
clone_size: once
d_call: TRBD1
cdr3_aa: CASSLRTGITDTQYF
cdr3_nt: TGTGCCAGCAGCTTAAGGACAGGGATCACAGATACGCAGTATTTT

v_call: TRBV7-2
j_call: TRBJ1-1
clone_size: -
d_call: -
cdr3_aa: CASSLNFMGWTEAFF
cdr3_nt: TGTGCCAGCAGCTTAAATTTTATGGGATGGACTGAAGCTTTCTTT